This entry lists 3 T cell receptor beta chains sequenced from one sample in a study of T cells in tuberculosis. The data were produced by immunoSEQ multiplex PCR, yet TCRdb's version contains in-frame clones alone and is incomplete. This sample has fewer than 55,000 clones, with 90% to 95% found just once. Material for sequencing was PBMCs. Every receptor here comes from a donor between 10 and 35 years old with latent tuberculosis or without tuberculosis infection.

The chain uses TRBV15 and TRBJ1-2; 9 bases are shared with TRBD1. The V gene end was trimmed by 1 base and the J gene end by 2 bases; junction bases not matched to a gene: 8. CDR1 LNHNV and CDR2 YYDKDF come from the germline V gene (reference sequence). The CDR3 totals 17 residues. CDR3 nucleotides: TGTGCCACCAGCAGAGGGGGCGGGACAGGGATCAACTATGGCTACACCTTC. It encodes CATSRGGGTGINYGYTF.

The CDR3 protein is CASSLDTGGLYGYTF. The CDR3 DNA is TGTGCCAGCAGCTTGGACACAGGGGGCTTGTATGGCTACACCTTC. V is TRBV5-8 and J is TRBJ1-2; 9 nucleotides line up with TRBD1. The CDR3 is 15 residues long. V shed 0 bases and J 5 bases; nucleotides not matched to a gene: 5. Germline V CDR1 and CDR2: SGHTS, YDEGEE.

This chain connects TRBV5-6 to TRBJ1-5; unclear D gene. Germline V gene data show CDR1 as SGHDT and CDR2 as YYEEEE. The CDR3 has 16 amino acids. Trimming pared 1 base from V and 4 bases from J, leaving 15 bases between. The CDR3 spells CASSLSLTGANQPQHF. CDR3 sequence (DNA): TGTGCCAGCAGCTTGAGTCTTACCGGTGCAAATCAGCCCCAGCATTTT.